This T cell receptor beta chain is from a study of blood T cell repertoires in COVID-19. Study at large: From the United States, Italy and Spain came samples of acute and convalescent COVID-19. T cells, B-cell-depleted T cells, or PBMCs provided the cDNA or gDNA that served as material.

Patients from Seattle were sampled longitudinally, starting during active infection. Per the original data handling: Scientists estimated how many nucleated cells there were by amplifying reference gene primers. Measured with immunoSEQ multiplex PCR; TCRdb has only the in-frame clones, and not every one. Clonal size and the V and J genes are those of that table, whereas D and trimming came from the DNA. The sample has 100,000 to 120,000 clones, more than 80% seen once. The CDR3 has 15 residues. The V and J ends lost 4 bases and 2 bases, in that order; junction bases with no gene match: 4. The V gene's germline CDR1 is LNHDA and CDR2 SQIVND (reference sequence).

Material: peripheral blood. The V and J genes are TRBV19 and TRBJ1-5; 8 positions match TRBD1. This clonotype originated in a woman between 55 and 75 years old with COVID-19, enrolled during active disease. The CDR3 spells CASSTSGGGNQPQHF. The CDR3 DNA sequence: TGTGCCAGTAGTACCTCAGGGGGCGGCAATCAGCCCCAGCATTTT.